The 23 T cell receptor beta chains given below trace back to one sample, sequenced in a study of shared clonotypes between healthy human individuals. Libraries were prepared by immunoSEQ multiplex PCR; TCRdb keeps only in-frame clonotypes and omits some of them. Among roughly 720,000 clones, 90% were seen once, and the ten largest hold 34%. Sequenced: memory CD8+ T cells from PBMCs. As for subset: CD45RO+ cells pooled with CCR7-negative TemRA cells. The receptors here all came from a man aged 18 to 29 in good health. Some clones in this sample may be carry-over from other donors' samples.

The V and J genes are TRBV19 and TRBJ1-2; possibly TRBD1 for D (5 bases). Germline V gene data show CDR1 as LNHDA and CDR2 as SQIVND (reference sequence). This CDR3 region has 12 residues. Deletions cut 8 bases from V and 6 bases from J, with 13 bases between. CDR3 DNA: TGTGCCAGTGGACCGGGGGGTGATGGCTACACCTTC. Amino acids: CASGPGGDGYTF.

This CDR3 is CASSLGVAGGPSYNEQFF. Written as DNA, the CDR3 is TGTGCCAGCAGTTTAGGGGTAGCGGGAGGGCCCTCCTACAATGAGCAGTTCTTC. The chain couples TRBV28 to TRBJ2-1, with 11 bases aligning to TRBD2. With V trimmed by 2 bases and J by 0 bases, 6 bases remained unmatched. Per germline, CDR1 MDHEN and CDR2 SYDVKM. The CDR3 sequence is 18 residues long.

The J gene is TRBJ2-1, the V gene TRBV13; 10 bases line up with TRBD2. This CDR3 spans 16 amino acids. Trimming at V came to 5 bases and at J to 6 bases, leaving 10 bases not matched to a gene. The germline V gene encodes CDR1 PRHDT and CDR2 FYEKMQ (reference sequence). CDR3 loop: CASSNLAGVFRNEQFF. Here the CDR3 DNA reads TGTGCCAGCAGCAATCTAGCGGGAGTGTTTCGCAATGAGCAGTTCTTC.

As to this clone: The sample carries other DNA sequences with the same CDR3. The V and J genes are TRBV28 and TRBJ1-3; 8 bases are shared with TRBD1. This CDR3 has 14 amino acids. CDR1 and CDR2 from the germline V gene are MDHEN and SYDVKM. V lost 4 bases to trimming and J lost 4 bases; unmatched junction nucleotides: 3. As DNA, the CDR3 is TGTGCCAGCAGTTACAGGGGGACGGGAAACACCATATATTTT. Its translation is CASSYRGTGNTIYF.

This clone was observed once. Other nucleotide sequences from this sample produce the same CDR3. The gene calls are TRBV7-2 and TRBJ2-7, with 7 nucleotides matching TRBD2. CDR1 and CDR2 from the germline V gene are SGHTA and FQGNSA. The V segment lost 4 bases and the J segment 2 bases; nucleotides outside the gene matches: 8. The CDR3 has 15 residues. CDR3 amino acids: CASSSRDRGAYEQYF. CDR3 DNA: TGTGCCAGCAGCTCCCGGGACCGGGGGGCCTACGAGCAGTACTTC.

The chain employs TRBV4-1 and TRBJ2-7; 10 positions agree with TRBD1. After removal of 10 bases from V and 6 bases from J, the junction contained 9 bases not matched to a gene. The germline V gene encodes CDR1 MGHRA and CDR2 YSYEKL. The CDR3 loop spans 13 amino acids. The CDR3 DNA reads TGCGCCACCTCCGACAGGGGGCTGGGCGAGCAGTACTTC. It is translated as CATSDRGLGEQYF.

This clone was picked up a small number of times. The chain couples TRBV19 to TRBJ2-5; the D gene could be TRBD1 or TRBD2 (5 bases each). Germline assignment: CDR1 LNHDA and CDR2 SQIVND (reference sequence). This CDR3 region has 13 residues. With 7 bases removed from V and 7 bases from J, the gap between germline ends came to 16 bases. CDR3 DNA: TGTGCCAGTACCATGACGGCTGGGGGGACCCAGTACTTC. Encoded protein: CASTMTAGGTQYF.

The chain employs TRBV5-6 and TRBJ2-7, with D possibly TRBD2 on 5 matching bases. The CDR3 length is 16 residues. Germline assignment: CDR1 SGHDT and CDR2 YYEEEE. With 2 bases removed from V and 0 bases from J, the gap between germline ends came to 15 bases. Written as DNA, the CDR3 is TGTGCCAGCAGCTTTAACCTAGCCCTATTCTCCTACGAGCAGTACTTC. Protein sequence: CASSFNLALFSYEQYF.

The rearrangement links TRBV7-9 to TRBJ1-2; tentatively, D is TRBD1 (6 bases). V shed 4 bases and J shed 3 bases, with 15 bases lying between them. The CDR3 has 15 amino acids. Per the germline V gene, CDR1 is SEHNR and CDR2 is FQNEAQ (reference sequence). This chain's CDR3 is CASSSSGDWDYGYTF. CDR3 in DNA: TGTGCCAGCAGCTCGTCAGGGGACTGGGACTATGGCTACACCTTC.

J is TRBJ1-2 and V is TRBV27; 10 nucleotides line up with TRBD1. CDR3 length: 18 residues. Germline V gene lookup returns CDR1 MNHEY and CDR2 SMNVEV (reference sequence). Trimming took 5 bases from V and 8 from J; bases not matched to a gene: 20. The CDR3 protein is CASSPILLTGGVSDGYTF. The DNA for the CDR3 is TGTGCCAGCAGTCCCATTTTACTGACAGGGGGCGTCAGTGACGGCTACACCTTC.

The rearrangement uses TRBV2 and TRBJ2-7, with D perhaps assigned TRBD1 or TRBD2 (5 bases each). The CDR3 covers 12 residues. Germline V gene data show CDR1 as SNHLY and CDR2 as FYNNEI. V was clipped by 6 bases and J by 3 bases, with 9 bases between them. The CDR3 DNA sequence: TGTGCCAGCAGCGGGGCCCACTACGAGCAGTACTTC. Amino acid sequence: CASSGAHYEQYF.

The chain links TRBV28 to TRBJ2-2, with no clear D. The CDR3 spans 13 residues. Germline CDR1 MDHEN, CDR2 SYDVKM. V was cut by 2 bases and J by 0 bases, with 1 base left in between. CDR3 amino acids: CASSLPNTGELFF. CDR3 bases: TGTGCCAGCAGTTTACCGAACACCGGGGAGCTGTTTTTT.

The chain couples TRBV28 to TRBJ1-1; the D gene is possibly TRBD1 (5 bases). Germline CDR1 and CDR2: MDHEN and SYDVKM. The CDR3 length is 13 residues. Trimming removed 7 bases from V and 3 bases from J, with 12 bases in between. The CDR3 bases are TGTGCCAGCACAGTGGCCAGGGACACTGAAGCTTTCTTT. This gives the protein CASTVARDTEAFF.

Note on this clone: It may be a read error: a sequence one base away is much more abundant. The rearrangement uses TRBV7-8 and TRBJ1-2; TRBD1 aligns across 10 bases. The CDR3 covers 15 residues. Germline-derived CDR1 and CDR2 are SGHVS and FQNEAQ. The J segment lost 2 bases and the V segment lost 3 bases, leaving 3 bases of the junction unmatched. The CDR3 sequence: CASSLRGQGNYGYTF. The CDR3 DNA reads TGTGCCAGCAGCTTGAGGGGACAGGGGAACTATGGCTACACCTTC.

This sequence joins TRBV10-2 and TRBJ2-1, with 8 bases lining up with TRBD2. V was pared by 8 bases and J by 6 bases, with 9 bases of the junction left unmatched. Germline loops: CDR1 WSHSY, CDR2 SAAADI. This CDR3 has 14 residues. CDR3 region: CASASAGEVNEQFF. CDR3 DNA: TGCGCCAGCGCGTCAGCGGGAGAGGTCAATGAGCAGTTCTTC.

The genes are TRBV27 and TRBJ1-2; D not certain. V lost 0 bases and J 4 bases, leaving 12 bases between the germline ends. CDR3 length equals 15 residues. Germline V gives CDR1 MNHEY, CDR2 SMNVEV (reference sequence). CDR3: CASSLSWRAPYGYTF. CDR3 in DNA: TGTGCCAGCAGTTTATCGTGGAGGGCGCCCTATGGCTACACCTTC.

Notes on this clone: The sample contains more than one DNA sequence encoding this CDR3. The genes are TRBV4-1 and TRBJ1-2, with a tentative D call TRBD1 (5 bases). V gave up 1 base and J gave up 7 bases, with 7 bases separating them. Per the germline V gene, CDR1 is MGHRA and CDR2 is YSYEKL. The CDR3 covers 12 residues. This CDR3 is CASSQAGLGYTF. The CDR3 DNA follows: TGCGCCAGCAGCCAAGCAGGGCTTGGCTACACCTTC.

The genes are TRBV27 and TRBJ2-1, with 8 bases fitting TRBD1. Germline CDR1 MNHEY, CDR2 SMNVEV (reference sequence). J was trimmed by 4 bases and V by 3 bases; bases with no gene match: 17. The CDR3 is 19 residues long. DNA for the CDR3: TGTGCCAGCAGTTTCCTTTCCACTACAGGGGGAGGACTTTACAATGAGCAGTTCTTC. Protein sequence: CASSFLSTTGGGLYNEQFF.

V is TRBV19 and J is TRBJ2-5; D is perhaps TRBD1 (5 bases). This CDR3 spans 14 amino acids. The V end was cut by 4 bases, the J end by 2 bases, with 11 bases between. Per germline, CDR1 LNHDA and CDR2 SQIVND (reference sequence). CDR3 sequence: CASSTRQLQETQYF. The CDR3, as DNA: TGTGCCAGTAGTACAAGACAGCTACAAGAGACCCAGTACTTC.

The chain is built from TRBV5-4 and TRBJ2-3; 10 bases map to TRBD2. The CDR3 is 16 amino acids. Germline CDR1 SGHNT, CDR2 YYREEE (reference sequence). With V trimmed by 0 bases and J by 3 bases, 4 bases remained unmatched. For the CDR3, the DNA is TGTGCCAGCAGCTTGGACGCTAGCGGGAGAACAGATACGCAGTATTTT. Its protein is CASSLDASGRTDTQYF.

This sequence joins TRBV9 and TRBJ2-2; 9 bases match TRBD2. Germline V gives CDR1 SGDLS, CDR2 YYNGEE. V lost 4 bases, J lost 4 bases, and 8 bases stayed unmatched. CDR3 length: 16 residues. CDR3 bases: TGTGCCAGCAGCCCACCCGGGACTAGCTTCACCGGGGAGCTGTTTTTT. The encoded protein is CASSPPGTSFTGELFF. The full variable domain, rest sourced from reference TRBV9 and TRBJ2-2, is DSGVTQTPKHLITATGQRVTLRCSPRSGDLSVYWYQQSLDQGLQFLIQYYNGEERAKGNILERFSAQQFPDLHSELNLSSLELGDSALYFCASSPPGTSFTGELFFGEGSRLTVL.

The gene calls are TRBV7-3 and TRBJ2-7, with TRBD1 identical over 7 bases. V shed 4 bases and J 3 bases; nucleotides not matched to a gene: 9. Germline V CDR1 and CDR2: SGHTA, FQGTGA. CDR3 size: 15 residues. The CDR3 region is CASSCRGQVLYEQYF. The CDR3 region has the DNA TGTGCCAGCAGCTGCCGCGGACAGGTCCTCTACGAGCAGTACTTC.

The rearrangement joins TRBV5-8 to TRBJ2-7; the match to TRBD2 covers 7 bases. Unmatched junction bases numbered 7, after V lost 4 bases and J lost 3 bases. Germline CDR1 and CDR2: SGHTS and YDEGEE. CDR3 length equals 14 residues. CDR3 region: CASSGEGIVYEQYF. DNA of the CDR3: TGTGCCAGCAGCGGGGAGGGAATAGTCTACGAGCAGTACTTC.